These T cell receptor beta chains were read from a single sample in a study of shared clonotypes between healthy human individuals. Method: immunoSEQ multiplex PCR; TCRdb's copy keeps in-frame clones and lacks some. The table has about 1,800,000 clones, just under 95% seen once. The specimen sequenced was naive CD8+ T cells sorted from blood. The receptors stem from a young man in good health. The CDR3 runs from the conserved cysteine through the conserved F or W. Each record gives: V gene, D gene, J gene, clone size, CDR3 DNA, CDR3 protein. The D gene is left open where the match is weak. Clone size, where shown, is once, few, many, or a class for clones that have expanded.

>TRBV7-9|NA|TRBJ1-6|NA
TGTGCCAGCAGTCCTCAGGGAAACAATTCACCCCTCCACTTT
CASSPQGNNSPLHF
>TRBV25-1|NA|TRBJ1-6|NA
TGTGCCAGCAGTGCGCAGGTCTCCTATAATTCACCCCTCCACTTT
CASSAQVSYNSPLHF
>TRBV27|TRBD1|TRBJ2-3|NA
TGTGCCAGCAGGCGGACGGCGGCAGGGGGCTCAGATACGCAGTATTTT
CASRRTAAGGSDTQYF
>TRBV27|NA|TRBJ2-2|NA
TGTGCCAGCTGTGACAGGTCCTCCGGGGAGCTGTTTTTT
CASCDRSSGELFF
>TRBV7-9|TRBD2|TRBJ2-1|NA
TGTGCCAGCAGCCCAAGCGGGAGCGAAGATGAGCAGTTCTTC
CASSPSGSEDEQFF
>TRBV4-3|NA|TRBJ2-3|NA
TGCGCCAGCAGCCAAGCCCAAGGAGATACGCAGTATTTT
CASSQAQGDTQYF
>TRBV18|NA|TRBJ1-2|NA
TGTGCCAGCTCACCGAGTACAGGGCTGGACTATGGCTACACCTTC
CASSPSTGLDYGYTF
>TRBV25-1|NA|TRBJ2-3|NA
TGTGCCAGCAGTGCGGAGAACACAGATACGCAGTATTTT
CASSAENTDTQYF
>TRBV7-9|NA|TRBJ1-2|NA
TGTGCCAGCAGCTTAGATGGCTATGGCTACACCTTC
CASSLDGYGYTF
>TRBV19|NA|TRBJ1-5|NA
TGTGCCACCGCGCCAGGGGCAAGTCAGCCCCAGCATTTT
CATAPGASQPQHF
>TRBV10-3|TRBD2|TRBJ2-3|NA
TGTGCCATCAGGGCTAGCGGGGGCCTGAGCACAGATACGCAGTATTTT
CAIRASGGLSTDTQYF
>TRBV7-8|TRBD1|TRBJ2-7|NA
TGTGCCAGCAGCTTATCTCGCTCACAGGGGCTCCCAGAGCACGAGCAGTACTTC
CASSLSRSQGLPEHEQYF
>TRBV6-5|NA|TRBJ2-7|NA
TGTGCCAGCAGTCAGACTCCGTATAGCTCCTACGAGCAGTACTTC
CASSQTPYSSYEQYF
>TRBV7-9|NA|TRBJ2-5|NA
TGTGCCAGCAGCCGAATGCAAGAGACCCAGTACTTC
CASSRMQETQYF
>TRBV27|NA|TRBJ2-7|NA
TGTGCCAGCAGTCCCCTCCCCTTATACGAGCAGTACTTC
CASSPLPLYEQYF
>TRBV30|TRBD2|TRBJ2-2|NA
TGTGCCTGGCAAGCGGGGGCCACGAACACCGGGGAGCTGTTTTTT
CAWQAGATNTGELFF
>TRBV4-1|TRBD1|TRBJ2-7|few
TGCGCCAGCAGCCAACCGGGACAGGGGGCCTACGAGCAGTACTTC
CASSQPGQGAYEQYF
>TRBV6-5|NA|TRBJ1-2|NA
TGTGCCAGCTCCGGGATCTATGGCTACACCTTC
CASSGIYGYTF
>TRBV9|NA|TRBJ2-1|NA
TGTGCCAGCAGCGTAGGCAGAGGGGGGACCTACAATGAGCAGTTCTTC
CASSVGRGGTYNEQFF
>TRBV6-5|NA|TRBJ2-1|NA
TGTGCCAGCAGCCCCTCTGGCAATGAGCAGTTCTTC
CASSPSGNEQFF
>TRBV29-1|NA|TRBJ2-7|NA
TGCAGCGTCCCAGGGGAGGCCTACGAGCAGTACTTC
CSVPGEAYEQYF
>TRBV4-3|NA|TRBJ2-6|once
TGCGCCAGCAGCCAAGAACCGGGGGCGGGAGGGGCCAACGTCCTGACTTTC
CASSQEPGAGGANVLTF
>TRBV27|TRBD2|TRBJ2-2|NA
TGTGCCAGCAGTTTCGACGGGAGGGGGACCGGGGAGCTGTTTTTT
CASSFDGRGTGELFF
>TRBV27|NA|TRBJ1-4|NA
TGTGCCAGCAGTCCCCTGAAGGCCTCCGGAACTAATGAAAAACTGTTTTTT
CASSPLKASGTNEKLFF
>TRBV11-2|NA|TRBJ1-2|NA
TGTGCCAGCAGCTTAAGCCCGGAGTGGGAACCATATGGCTACACCTTC
CASSLSPEWEPYGYTF
>TRBV21-1|NA|TRBJ1-3|NA
TGTGCCAGCAGCACACAGGGGGCAGGTGGAAACACCATATATTTT
CASSTQGAGGNTIYF
>TRBV28|TRBD2|TRBJ2-2|NA
TGTGCCAGCAGTTTTGGGACTAGAATACTCACCGGGGAGCTGTTTTTT
CASSFGTRILTGELFF
>TRBV5-6|NA|TRBJ2-5|NA
TGTGCCAGCAGCTTTGATGGGTGGGAGACCCAGTACTTC
CASSFDGWETQYF
>TRBV29-1|NA|TRBJ2-2|NA
TGCAGCGTTGAATTCTTTGCTGGACAGGGAGGGGCCGGGGAGCTGTTTTTT
CSVEFFAGQGGAGELFF
>TRBV28|NA|TRBJ1-1|NA
TGTGCCAGCAGTTTGGGGGGGACCGGGACTGAAGCTTTCTTT
CASSLGGTGTEAFF
>TRBV11-3|TRBD1|TRBJ2-2|NA
TGTGCCAGCAGCGACCGGGACAGTGGCACCGGGGAGCTGTTTTTT
CASSDRDSGTGELFF
>TRBV11-2|NA|TRBJ2-5|NA
TGTGCCAGCAGCTTCTTCGATGAGTACCAAGAGACCCAGTACTTC
CASSFFDEYQETQYF
>TRBV27|NA|TRBJ2-2|NA
TGTGCCAGCAGCCGGACCCTCACACAGGGGAACACCGGGGAGCTGTTTTTT
CASSRTLTQGNTGELFF
>TRBV28|NA|TRBJ1-5|NA
TGTGCCAGCAGTTTATGGGGGGCAAGGCAGCCCCAGCATTTT
CASSLWGARQPQHF
>TRBV27|NA|TRBJ2-2|NA
TGTGCCAGCAGTTTTATTTGGGTTAGCGGCACCGGGGAGCTGTTTTTT
CASSFIWVSGTGELFF
>TRBV19|TRBD2|TRBJ2-1|NA
TGTGCCAGTAAGGAGCGGGAGGGGGGCAATGAGCAGTTCTTC
CASKEREGGNEQFF
>TRBV2|NA|TRBJ2-7|NA
TGTGCCAGCAGTGCGGGAGACCGAACCTACGAGCAGTACTTC
CASSAGDRTYEQYF
>TRBV9|TRBD2|TRBJ2-2|NA
TGTGCCAGCAGCGTAGGCTTTAGCGGGAGAAATAGCGGGGAGCTGTTTTTT
CASSVGFSGRNSGELFF
>TRBV28|NA|TRBJ2-7|NA
TGTGCCAGCAACCTAAGGGGGGGCCCCTACGAGCAGTACTTC
CASNLRGGPYEQYF
>TRBV27|NA|TRBJ2-1|NA
TGTGCCAGCAGTTTACGGGGACGCGAGCAGTTCTTC
CASSLRGREQFF
>TRBV30|NA|TRBJ1-1|NA
TGTGCCTGGAGTGTACCGGGGGCCTTAATTGAAGCTTTCTTT
CAWSVPGALIEAFF
>TRBV7-2|TRBD2|TRBJ2-7|NA
TGTGCCAGCAGCTTAAGCGGGAGTTACGAGCAGTACTTC
CASSLSGSYEQYF
>TRBV30|NA|TRBJ2-2|NA
TGTGCCTGGAGTTCTTCGCTCACCGGGGAGCTGTTTTTT
CAWSSSLTGELFF
>TRBV10-3|TRBD1|TRBJ1-1|NA
TGTGCCACCAGGGACAGGGCCGCCACTGAAGCTTTCTTT
CATRDRAATEAFF
>TRBV10-1|NA|TRBJ2-3|NA
TGCGCCAGCAGTGAGTCAGGCGGGGTAAGAGCACAGGATACGCAGTATTTT
CASSESGGVRAQDTQYF